This T cell receptor (beta chain) stems from a study of cytomegalovirus exposure and HLA in healthy donors. In the case of this clone: Its cognate antigen is unknown.

The PCR was carried out with 60 Vbeta primers and 13 Jbeta primers. Clones were sequenced by immunoSEQ multiplex PCR, and TCRdb holds only the in-frame ones, with some missing. Among 90,000 to 140,000 clones listed, 65% to 80% were seen once. Trimming left V 5 bases short and J 1 base short, with 5 bases between. The germline gives CDR1 SNHLY, CDR2 FYNNEI. CDR3 size: 13 residues. Whole-study results and caveats: Accurate HLA-A and HLA-B prediction from TCR beta sequences was reported for most subjects. A later analysis, which compared TCR beta chains of equal frequency, found the HLA-associated ones more clonally expanded. The number of N-insertions in an Asian-associated ancestry cluster was reportedly below the 666-donor mean in a later analysis.

Input material: PBMCs. This clonotype originated in a male donor in good health and CMV-seronegative. The V and J genes are TRBV2 and TRBJ2-2; D is undetermined. CDR3: CASSLRNTGELFF. The CDR3 nucleotides are TGTGCCAGCAGTCTCAGGAACACCGGGGAGCTGTTTTTT.